This entry lists 24 T cell receptor beta chains sequenced from one sample in a study of cytomegalovirus exposure and HLA in healthy donors. Primers: 60 Vbeta forward and 13 Jbeta reverse. Profiled with immunoSEQ multiplex PCR; TCRdb holds only in-frame clones, not every one. The sample shows approximately 200,000 clones, under 90% of them seen only once. Sequencing used PBMCs. The receptors were gathered from a boy aged 2 to 10 in good health and CMV-seronegative.

This clone occurred a few times. V and J are TRBV4-2 and TRBJ2-7; D is possibly TRBD2 (5 bases). The V gene's germline CDR1 is LGHNA and CDR2 YNFKEQ. This CDR3 contains 14 residues. Trimming removed 4 bases from V and 1 base from J, with 11 bases in between. CDR3: CASSPVEVSYEQYF. As DNA, the CDR3 is TGTGCCAGCAGCCCTGTGGAGGTTTCCTACGAGCAGTACTTC.

This clone was observed a few times. This chain links TRBV7-2 with TRBJ1-2; 7 bases are shared with TRBD1. Germline-derived CDR1 and CDR2 are SGHTA and FQGNSA. The ends lost 5 bases at V and 3 bases at J; junction bases unmatched: 3. The CDR3 is 13 residues long. The CDR3 loop reads CASSPQGDYGYTF. As DNA, the CDR3 is TGTGCCAGCAGCCCCCAGGGGGACTATGGCTACACCTTC.

This clone showed up just a few times. The rearrangement uses TRBV12-5 and TRBJ2-7; tentative D call: TRBD2 (7 bases). Germline CDR1 LGHNT, CDR2 FRNRAP. Trimming pared 5 bases from V and 3 bases from J, leaving 20 bases between. This CDR3 is 16 amino acids long. The CDR3 DNA sequence: TGTGCTAGTGGTCCTCCCGGGGGGCAGGTGAGCTACGAGCAGTACTTC. Translated: CASGPPGGQVSYEQYF.

The gene calls are TRBV4-3 and TRBJ1-3, with D hard to call. The length of the CDR3 is 15 residues. With 0 bases removed from V and 0 bases from J, the gap between germline ends came to 6 bases. CDR1 LGHNA and CDR2 YSLEER come from the germline V gene. CDR3 DNA: TGCGCCAGCAGCCAAGACACAGTCTCTGGAAACACCATATATTTT. Residues: CASSQDTVSGNTIYF.

This chain uses TRBV7-2 with TRBJ1-2; 7 bases are a match to TRBD1. The trim removed 6 bases at V and 4 bases at J, leaving 5 bases unmatched. Germline CDR1 SGHTA, CDR2 FQGNSA. The CDR3 covers 13 residues. CDR3 nucleotide sequence: TGTGCCAGCAGGGCAACAGGGGCCTATGGCTACACCTTC. This gives the protein CASRATGAYGYTF. The whole variable domain, filled in from reference TRBV7-2 and TRBJ1-2, reads GAGVSQSPSNKVTEKGKDVELRCDPISGHTALYWYRQSLGQGLEFLIYFQGNSAPDKSGLPSDRFSAERTGGSVSTLTIQRTQQEDSAVYLCASRATGAYGYTFGSGTRLTVV.

This clone was seen more than once but under ten times. The chain is built from TRBV4-3 and TRBJ1-6; D ambiguous. V dropped 4 bases and J dropped 8 bases, with 9 bases sitting between them. Germline V CDR1 and CDR2: LGHNA, YSLEER. The CDR3 sequence is 13 residues long. CDR3 sequence reads: CASSRIRHSPLHF. In DNA, the CDR3 is TGCGCCAGCAGCCGAATCAGGCATTCACCCCTCCACTTT.

The J gene is TRBJ2-5, the V gene TRBV7-8; a weak D match, TRBD2 (7 bases). V lost 5 bases to trimming and J lost 4 bases, with 14 bases between them. The germline V gene has CDR1 SGHVS and CDR2 FQNEAQ. This CDR3 has 14 amino acids. Here the CDR3 DNA reads TGTGCCAGCAGCACCTGGGGGGGGCGAGAGACCCAGTACTTC. Translated, it gives CASSTWGGRETQYF.

This chain links TRBV5-1 with TRBJ1-3, with D possibly TRBD1 on 5 matching bases. The length of the CDR3 is 14 residues. Between the trimmed V and J ends, which lost 3 bases and 0 bases, there was a span of 7 bases. CDR1 and CDR2 (germline): SGHRS, YFSETQ. CDR3 in amino acids: CASSSGHSGNTIYF. The CDR3 nucleotides are TGCGCCAGCAGCTCCGGACACTCTGGAAACACCATATATTTT.

The chain joins TRBV15 to TRBJ2-2; the D is unclear. Germline values: CDR1 LNHNV, CDR2 YYDKDF (reference sequence). The CDR3 is 14 amino acids. Trimming cost V 3 bases and J 2 bases, with 7 bases left between them. The CDR3 loop reads CATSRYKNTGELFF. In DNA, the CDR3 is TGTGCCACCAGCAGGTACAAAAACACCGGGGAGCTGTTTTTT.

This clone was recorded only once. This chain links TRBV30 with TRBJ1-5, with 8 bases lining up with TRBD1. The CDR3 sequence is 13 residues long. Germline V gives CDR1 GTSNPN, CDR2 SVGIG (reference sequence). J gave up 4 bases and V 3 bases, and 2 bases lay outside the gene matches. CDR3 sequence (DNA): TGTGCCTGGAGCCGGGACAGGAATCAGCCCCAGCATTTT. Its translation is CAWSRDRNQPQHF.

This chain connects TRBV6-5 to TRBJ1-5; the D is unclear. The V and J ends lost 5 bases and 2 bases respectively, with 13 bases between them. The CDR3 is made up of 15 amino acids. Germline V CDR1 and CDR2: MNHEY, SVGAGI. CDR3 residues: CASSPGGNRNQPQHF. The CDR3 nucleotides are TGTGCCAGCAGTCCCGGAGGGAATCGCAATCAGCCCCAGCATTTT.

This clone was detected only a few times. The chain joins TRBV7-2 to TRBJ1-6; 8 nucleotides align to TRBD1. V shed 5 bases and J 7 bases; nucleotides not matched to a gene: 7. Germline V lookup: CDR1 SGHTA, CDR2 FQGNSA. The CDR3 covers 15 residues. CDR3 loop: CASSRGTGPNSPLHF. The DNA of the CDR3 is TGTGCCAGCAGCCGAGGGACAGGACCGAATTCACCCCTCCACTTT.

The chain is built from TRBV5-6 and TRBJ2-1, with TRBD2 identical over 8 bases. The CDR3 loop spans 14 amino acids. CDR1 and CDR2 from the germline V gene are SGHDT and YYEEEE. V shed 3 bases, J shed 4 bases, and the junction held 3 bases outside the gene matches. The CDR3 loop is CASSSGTRYNEQFF. The CDR3 DNA follows: TGTGCCAGCAGCTCCGGGACTAGATACAATGAGCAGTTCTTC.

V and J are TRBV9 and TRBJ2-3; 7 nucleotides agree with TRBD2. Looked up from germline, CDR1 is SGDLS and CDR2 is YYNGEE. This CDR3 comprises 18 residues. Trimming removed 4 bases from V and 2 bases from J; junction bases left unmatched: 16. The CDR3 nucleotides are TGTGCCAGCAGCCCACAGGAAGATGTGCGGGGGAACACAGATACGCAGTATTTT. Its translation: CASSPQEDVRGNTDTQYF.

V gene TRBV4-3 combines with J gene TRBJ2-4; tentatively, D is TRBD2 (5 bases). The CDR3 covers 15 residues. CDR1 and CDR2 from the germline V gene are LGHNA and YSLEER. Trimming removed 4 bases from V and 3 bases from J, with 13 bases in between. DNA of the CDR3: TGCGCCAGCAGCCCCAGCGGCAGTTACAAAAACATTCAGTACTTC. Translated, it gives CASSPSGSYKNIQYF.

The chain joins TRBV19 to TRBJ2-5, with 8 bases identical to TRBD1. Trimming cost V 4 bases and J 2 bases; bases outside gene matches: 3. Germline assignment: CDR1 LNHDA and CDR2 SQIVND (reference sequence). The CDR3 length is 14 residues. This chain's CDR3 is CASSRYRGQETQYF. For the CDR3, the DNA is TGTGCCAGTAGTAGATACAGGGGGCAAGAGACCCAGTACTTC.

The chain employs TRBV7-8 and TRBJ2-7; 9 positions match TRBD1. Unmatched junction bases numbered 3, after V lost 5 bases and J lost 7 bases. Germline lookup yields CDR1 SGHVS and CDR2 FQNEAQ. There are 12 residues in the CDR3. The CDR3 sequence: CASSRGQGEQYF. DNA for the CDR3: TGTGCCAGCAGCCGGGGACAGGGTGAGCAGTACTTC.

The chain has TRBV2 and TRBJ2-7; 7 bases are a match to TRBD1. Germline values: CDR1 SNHLY, CDR2 FYNNEI. J lost 3 bases, V lost 8 bases, and 1 base had no gene match. The CDR3 covers 11 residues. The CDR3 loop reads CASYRGYEQYF. The DNA of the CDR3 is TGTGCCAGCTACAGGGGCTACGAGCAGTACTTC.

Regarding this clone: Distinct nucleotide sequences in the sample also encode this CDR3. The chain carries TRBV7-2 and TRBJ2-3; 13 nucleotides match TRBD2. The V gene's germline CDR1 is SGHTA and CDR2 FQGNSA. The V segment lost 3 bases and the J segment 1 base; nucleotides outside the gene matches: 1. CDR3 length equals 16 residues. CDR3 sequence: CASSLGTSGGTDTQYF. CDR3 bases: TGTGCCAGCAGCTTGGGGACTAGCGGGGGCACAGATACGCAGTATTTT.

This clone was counted between two and nine times. CDR3 residues: CASSPGGVEAFF. In DNA, the CDR3 is TGTGCCAGCAGTCCAGGGGGCGTTGAAGCTTTCTTT. The gene calls are TRBV5-5 and TRBJ1-1, with TRBD1 matching over 8 bases. With 5 bases clipped from V and 7 bases from J, the junction kept 4 bases outside the gene matches. Germline V gene sequence: CDR1 SGHKS, CDR2 YYEKEE (reference sequence). This CDR3 spans 12 amino acids.

The chain has TRBV20-1 and TRBJ1-1; D remains unclear. The CDR3 runs to 11 residues. The V gene lost 6 bases and the J gene lost 8 bases, with 13 bases spanning the gap. The germline V gene has CDR1 DFQATT and CDR2 SNEGSKA (reference sequence). CDR3 protein: CSATPGVEAFF. The CDR3 DNA sequence: TGCAGTGCCACTCCCGGGGTGGAAGCTTTCTTT.

The chain recombines TRBV9 with TRBJ1-2; 8 bases fit TRBD1. Trimming at V came to 4 bases and at J to 3 bases, leaving 8 bases not matched to a gene. CDR3 length equals 15 residues. Germline CDR1 SGDLS, CDR2 YYNGEE. The CDR3 loop is CASSRSWTGHYGYTF. CDR3 bases: TGTGCCAGCAGCCGATCTTGGACAGGGCACTATGGCTACACCTTC.

This clone was recorded a few times. The rearrangement joins TRBV9 to TRBJ1-1; weak D call: TRBD1 (5 bases). CDR1 is SGDLS and CDR2 is YYNGEE in the germline V gene. The CDR3 consists of 13 residues. V dropped 1 base and J dropped 5 bases, with 9 bases sitting between them. CDR3 DNA: TGTGCCAGCAGCGTAATGGGGGGAACTGAAGCTTTCTTT. Its protein is CASSVMGGTEAFF.

The chain uses TRBV11-2 and TRBJ1-2, with 7 bases matching TRBD1. V was pared by 8 bases and J by 0 bases, with 9 bases of the junction left unmatched. The CDR3 length is 15 residues. Germline CDR1 is SGHAT and CDR2 is FQNNGV. CDR3 sequence reads: CASRGRQGPNYGYTF. The CDR3 DNA sequence: TGTGCCAGCCGGGGGCGACAGGGTCCTAACTATGGCTACACCTTC.